Included here is one TCR beta chain sequence, with context. The target antigen is unknown. In germline, CDR1 is SEHNR, CDR2 FQNEAQ (reference sequence). The V gene end was trimmed by 4 bases and the J gene end by 1 base; junction bases not matched to a gene: 3. This CDR3 spans 14 amino acids. A J-beta primer mix and a sample-barcoded 5' primer were used in a second PCR of about 7 to 12 cycles. Tags on each cDNA molecule came from a template-switch adaptor with 12 random nucleotides. TCRdb reprocessed the 5' RACE reads with MiXCR, giving one entry per CDR3 protein. The table shows 910,000 or so distinct CDR3 sequences, with 45% to 60% occurring only once. This specimen belongs to a study of blood T cells in healthy people across ages. Study-wide context: About one barcoded beta molecule per two T cells came from capture by template switching.

Findings and limits, study-wide: Across samples, TCR beta diversity tracked strongly with naive T cell percentage. Fewer expanded clones and more diversity marked long-lived versus aged donors.

V usage is TRBV7-9 and J usage is TRBJ1-1, with 7 nucleotides matching TRBD1. The TCR comes from a woman aged 55-69 years in good health. Sequencing was carried out using blood. The CDR3 reads CASSSGQKNTEAFF. The CDR3 DNA is TGTGCCAGCAGCTCGGGACAGAAGAACACTGAAGCTTTCTTT.